The entry that follows covers one TCR beta chain sequence. The antigen is unknown. This record comes from a study of T-cell memory formation after mild COVID-19. TCRdb passed the 5' RACE reads through MiXCR, listing each CDR3 protein once. This sample has over 350,000 distinct CDR3 sequences, with more than 20% found just once. The study, taken as a whole, reports: Chiefly within CM and EM were the contracting CD4+ clones; CD8+ ones were within EMRA.

The CDR3 covers 11 residues. V lost 7 bases to trimming and J lost 1 base, with 7 bases between them. The germline gives CDR1 SQVTM, CDR2 ANQGSEA. This sequence was found in an adult woman who had mild COVID-19 (a few samples of this study predate the infection). Cell type and time point are not known. This chain links TRBV29-1 with TRBJ1-1; maybe TRBD1 (6 bases). What was sequenced was PBMCs or a T cell subset sorted from them (not recorded which). The CDR3 sequence is CSGQENTEAFF. CDR3 sequence (DNA): TGCAGCGGACAGGAGAACACTGAAGCTTTCTTT.